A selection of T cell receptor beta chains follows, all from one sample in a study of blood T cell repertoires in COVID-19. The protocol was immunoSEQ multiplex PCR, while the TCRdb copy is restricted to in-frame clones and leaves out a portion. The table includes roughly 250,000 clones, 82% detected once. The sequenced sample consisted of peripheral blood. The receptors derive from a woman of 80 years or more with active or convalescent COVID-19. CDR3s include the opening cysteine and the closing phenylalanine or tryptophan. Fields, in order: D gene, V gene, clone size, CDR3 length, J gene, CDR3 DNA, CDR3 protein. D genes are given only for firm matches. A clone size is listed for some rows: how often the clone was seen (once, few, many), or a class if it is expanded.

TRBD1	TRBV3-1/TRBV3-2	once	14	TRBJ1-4	TGTGCCAGCCGTAACAGGGGGCCGAGTGAAAAACTGTTTTTT	CASRNRGPSEKLFF
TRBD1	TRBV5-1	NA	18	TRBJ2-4	TGCGCCAGCAGCCAACAAGTGGGACAGCGAATAGCCAAAAACATTCAGTACTTC	CASSQQVGQRIAKNIQYF
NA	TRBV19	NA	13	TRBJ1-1	TGTGCCAGTAGTATATTCGTGAACACTGAAGCTTTCTTT	CASSIFVNTEAFF
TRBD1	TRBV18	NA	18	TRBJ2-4	TGTGCCAGCTCACAGGGACAGGGGGATGCCCCAGCCAAAAACATTCAGTACTTC	CASSQGQGDAPAKNIQYF
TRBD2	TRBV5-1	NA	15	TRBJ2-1	TGCGCCAGCAGCTTCAAGCGGGAGGGCCACGATGAGCAGTTCTTC	CASSFKREGHDEQFF
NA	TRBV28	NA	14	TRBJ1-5	TGTGCCAGCAGTTTGGGGGGAGACAATCAGCCCCAGCATTTT	CASSLGGDNQPQHF
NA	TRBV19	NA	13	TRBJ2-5	TGTGCCAGTAGTCCCGGACAGCAAGAGACCCAGTACTTC	CASSPGQQETQYF
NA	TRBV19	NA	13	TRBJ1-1	TGTGCCAGTAGTCCGACGGGGAACACTGAAGCTTTCTTT	CASSPTGNTEAFF
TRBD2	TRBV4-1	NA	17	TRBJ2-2	TGCGCCAGCAGCCAAGTATTCCTAGCGGGGAGGACCGGGGAGCTGTTTTTT	CASSQVFLAGRTGELFF
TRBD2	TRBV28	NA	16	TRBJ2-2	TGTGCCAGCATCCTGGCTAGCGGGGGGTACACCGGGGAGCTGTTTTTT	CASILASGGYTGELFF
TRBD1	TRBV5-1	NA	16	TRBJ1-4	TGCGCCAGCAGCTTCCAGGGGGCCGCAGCTAATGAAAAACTGTTTTTT	CASSFQGAAANEKLFF
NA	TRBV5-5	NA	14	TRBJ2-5	TGTGCCAGCAGCTTGCGACAGTTGGGAGAGACCCAGTACTTC	CASSLRQLGETQYF
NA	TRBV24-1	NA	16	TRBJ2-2	TGTGCCACCAGTGATCGAGGGGGGGCGAACACCGGGGAGCTGTTTTTT	CATSDRGGANTGELFF
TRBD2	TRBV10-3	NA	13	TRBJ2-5	TGTGCCATCAGTAGCGGGGGGGAAGAGACCCAGTACTTC	CAISSGGEETQYF
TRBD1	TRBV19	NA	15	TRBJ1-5	TGTGCCAGTAGTATTGGGACAGGGGTCAATCAGCCCCAGCATTTT	CASSIGTGVNQPQHF
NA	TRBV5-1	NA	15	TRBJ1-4	TGCGCCAGCAGCGACCCGCAGGGTTTTAATGAAAAACTGTTTTTT	CASSDPQGFNEKLFF
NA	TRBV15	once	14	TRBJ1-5	TGTGCCACCAGCAGAGTTGGAGCGAATCAGCCCCAGCATTTT	CATSRVGANQPQHF
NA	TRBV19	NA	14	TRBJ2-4	TGTGCCAGTAGTATCCGTCGGGACTTAAACATTCAGTACTTC	CASSIRRDLNIQYF
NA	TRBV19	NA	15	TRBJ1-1	TGTGCCAGTAGTCCGAGACAGAACTTGAACACTGAAGCTTTCTTT	CASSPRQNLNTEAFF
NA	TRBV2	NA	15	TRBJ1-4	TGTGCCAGCCAAGCGCAGGGGTTAACTAATGAAAAACTGTTTTTT	CASQAQGLTNEKLFF
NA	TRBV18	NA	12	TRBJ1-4	TGTGCCAGCTCGACAACGGACAGCATTTTGTTTTTT	CASSTTDSILFF
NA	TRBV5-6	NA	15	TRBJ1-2	TGTGCCAGCAGCCCTCAAGGCGGGGGGGCCTATGGCTACACCTTC	CASSPQGGGAYGYTF
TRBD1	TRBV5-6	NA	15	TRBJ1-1	TGTGCCAGCAGCCAAGCGACAGGGGGCAACACTGAAGCTTTCTTT	CASSQATGGNTEAFF
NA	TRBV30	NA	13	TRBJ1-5	TGTGCCTGGAGTATCAGTTCCAATCAGCCCCAGCATTTT	CAWSISSNQPQHF
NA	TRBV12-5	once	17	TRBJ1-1	TGTGCTAGTGGCACTTTCGGGACGGGAGACATTAACACTGAAGCTTTCTTT	CASGTFGTGDINTEAFF
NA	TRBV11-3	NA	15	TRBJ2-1	TGTGCCAGCAGCTTAAGATCGACAAGCCGGTATGAGCAGTTCTTC	CASSLRSTSRYEQFF
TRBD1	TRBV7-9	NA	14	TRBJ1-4	TGTGCCAGCAGCCCACAGGGGGTTGAGGAAAAACTGTTTTTT	CASSPQGVEEKLFF
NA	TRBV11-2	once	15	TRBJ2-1	TGTGCCAGCAGCTTAGCGGGTCTAGAGGGCAATGAGCAGTTCTTC	CASSLAGLEGNEQFF
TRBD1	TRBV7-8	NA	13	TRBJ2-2	TGTGCCGGGGTACAGGGGTACACCGGGGAGCTGTTTTTT	CAGVQGYTGELFF
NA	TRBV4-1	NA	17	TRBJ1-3	TGCGCCAGCAGCCAGAGAGTCCAGGACTCACTAGGAAACACCATATATTTT	CASSQRVQDSLGNTIYF
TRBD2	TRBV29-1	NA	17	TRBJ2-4	TGCAGCGTTGGAGGACTAGCGGGGGGGCGCGCCAAAAACATTCAGTACTTC	CSVGGLAGGRAKNIQYF
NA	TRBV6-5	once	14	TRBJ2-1	TGTGCCAGCAGTAAAATAGGGCGGGACAATGAGCAGTTCTTC	CASSKIGRDNEQFF
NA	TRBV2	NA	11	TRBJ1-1	TGTGCCGGGGCATGGGCCACTGAAGCTTTCTTT	CAGAWATEAFF
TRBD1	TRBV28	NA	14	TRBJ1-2	TGTGCCAGCAGTTCGCTCGACAGGGTCTCGGGCTACACCTTC	CASSSLDRVSGYTF
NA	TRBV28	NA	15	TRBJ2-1	TGTGCCAGCAGTTTATCTTTCACTTCCTACAATGAGCAGTTCTTC	CASSLSFTSYNEQFF
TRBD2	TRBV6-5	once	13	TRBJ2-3	TGTGCCAGCAGGGCTCAGCGGGGGACTACGCAGTATTTT	CASRAQRGTTQYF
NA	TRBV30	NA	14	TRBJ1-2	TGTGCCTGGACCCGGGCGGGAGGCATCGATGGCTACACCTTC	CAWTRAGGIDGYTF
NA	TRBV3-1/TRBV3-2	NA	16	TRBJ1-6	TGTGCCAGCAGCCAAACGGGGGGACACCGAAATTCACCCCTCCACTTT	CASSQTGGHRNSPLHF
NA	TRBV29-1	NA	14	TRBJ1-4	TGCAGCGTTGCGGGTCGGAGGTCTAATGAAAAACTGTTTTTT	CSVAGRRSNEKLFF
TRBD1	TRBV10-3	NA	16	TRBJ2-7	TGTGCCATCAGTACAACCGGGACAGGGGCTAACTACGAGCAGTACTTC	CAISTTGTGANYEQYF
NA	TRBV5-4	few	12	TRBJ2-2	TGTGCCCTCGAGGGGAACACCGGGGAGCTGTTTTTT	CALEGNTGELFF
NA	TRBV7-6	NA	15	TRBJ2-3	TGTGCCAGCAGCTCACAGGCGTTGGGCACAGATACGCAGTATTTT	CASSSQALGTDTQYF
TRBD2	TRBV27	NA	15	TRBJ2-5	TGTGCCAGCAGTTTGCTAGCGGGAGGTAGAGAGACCCAGTACTTC	CASSLLAGGRETQYF
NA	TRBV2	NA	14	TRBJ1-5	TGTGCCAGCAGTGAGATGGGGGGGACTGGGCCCCAGCATTTT	CASSEMGGTGPQHF
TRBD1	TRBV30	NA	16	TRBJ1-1	TGTGCCTGGGGGAGCAGCGTCACGAGGGGGCGGACTGAAGCTTTCTTT	CAWGSSVTRGRTEAFF
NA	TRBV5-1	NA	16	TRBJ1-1	TGCGCCAGCAGCTTGGTGGCAAGCGGTACTAACACTGAAGCTTTCTTT	CASSLVASGTNTEAFF
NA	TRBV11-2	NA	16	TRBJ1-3	TGTGCCAGCAGCCAGAGGACGGGATACTCTGGAAACACCATATATTTT	CASSQRTGYSGNTIYF
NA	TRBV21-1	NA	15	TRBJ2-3	TGTGCCTTACCACGCTGCAGTCCCCGGGGAGATACGCAGTATTTT	CALPRCSPRGDTQYF
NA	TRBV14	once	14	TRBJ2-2	TGTGCCAGCAGCCAGAGAGGCTCAGTAGGGGAGCTGTTTTTT	CASSQRGSVGELFF
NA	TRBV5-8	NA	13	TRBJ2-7	TGTGCCAGCAGCTTGTTTCGCAGCTACGAGCAGTACTTC	CASSLFRSYEQYF
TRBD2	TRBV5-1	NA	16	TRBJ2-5	TGCGCCAGCAGCCGAAGCGCTAGCGGATACCAAGAGACCCAGTACTTC	CASSRSASGYQETQYF
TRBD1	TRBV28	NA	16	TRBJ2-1	TGTGCCAGCAGTCTGCTACCGGGACAGGGGGACAATGAGCAGTTCTTC	CASSLLPGQGDNEQFF
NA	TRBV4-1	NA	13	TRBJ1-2	TGCGCCAGCAGCCAAGCCCAGGCCTATGGCTACACCTTC	CASSQAQAYGYTF
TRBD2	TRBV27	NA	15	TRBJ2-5	TGTGCCAGCAGCTCCGGGACTAGTCGTCAAGAGACCCAGTACTTC	CASSSGTSRQETQYF
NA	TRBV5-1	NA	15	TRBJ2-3	TGCGCCAGCAGCTTGGGCGGGGCCGGCACAGATACGCAGTATTTT	CASSLGGAGTDTQYF
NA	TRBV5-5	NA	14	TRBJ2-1	TGTGCCAGCAGCTTGGCCGGGTCGGTCGGTGAGCAGTTCTTC	CASSLAGSVGEQFF
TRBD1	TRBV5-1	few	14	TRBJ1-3	TGCGCCAGCAGCCCAGGGACAGGGAGAAACACCATATATTTT	CASSPGTGRNTIYF